This TCR beta chain emerged from a study of T cell responses to AZD1222 COVID-19 vaccine. Profiling relied on immunoSEQ multiplex PCR, and the TCRdb table lists in-frame clones only, not all of them. The table includes roughly 110,000 clones, roughly four fifths detected once. The CDR3 loop spans 19 amino acids. Germline loops: CDR1 KGHSH, CDR2 LQKENI. V dropped 3 bases and J dropped 3 bases, with 21 bases sitting between them. This TCR came from an adult in good health. The chain recombines TRBV18 with TRBJ2-6; a possible D gene is TRBD1 (6 bases). The sequencing used peripheral blood, collected on day 0 of AZD1222 vaccination. CDR3 bases: TGTGCCAGCTCACCGTATTCCCTTTTGGGGGCAGATGGGGCCAACGTCCTGACTTTC. This sequence encodes CASSPYSLLGADGANVLTF.